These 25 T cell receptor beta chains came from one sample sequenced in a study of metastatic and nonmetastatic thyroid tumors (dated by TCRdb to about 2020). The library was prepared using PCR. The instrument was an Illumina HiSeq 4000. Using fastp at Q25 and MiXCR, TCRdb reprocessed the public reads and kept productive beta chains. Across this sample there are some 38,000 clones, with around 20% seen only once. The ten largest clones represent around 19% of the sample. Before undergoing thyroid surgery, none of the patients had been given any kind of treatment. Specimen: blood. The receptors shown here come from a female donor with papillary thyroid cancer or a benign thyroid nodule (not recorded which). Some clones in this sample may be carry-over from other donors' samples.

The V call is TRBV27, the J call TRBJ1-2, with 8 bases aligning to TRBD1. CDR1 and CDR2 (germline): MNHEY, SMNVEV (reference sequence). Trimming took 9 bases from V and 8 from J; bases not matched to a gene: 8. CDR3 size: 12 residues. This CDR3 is CARRDRFGGYTF. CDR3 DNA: TGTGCCAGAAGGGACAGGTTTGGGGGCTACACCTTC.

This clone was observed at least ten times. CDR3 residues: CASSEFVGAGGYTF. As DNA, the CDR3 is TGTGCCAGCAGTGAATTTGTGGGAGCGGGTGGCTACACCTTC. This sequence joins TRBV6-1 and TRBJ1-2, with no clear D. The V end lost 2 bases, the J end lost 7 bases, and 14 bases lay between the germline ends. The CDR3 length is 14 residues. Germline V gene lookup returns CDR1 MNHNS and CDR2 SASEGT.

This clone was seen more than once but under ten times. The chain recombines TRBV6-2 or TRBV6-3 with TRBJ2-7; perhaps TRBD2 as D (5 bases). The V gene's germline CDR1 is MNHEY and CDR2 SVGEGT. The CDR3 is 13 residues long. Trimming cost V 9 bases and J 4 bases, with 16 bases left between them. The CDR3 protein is CASWTRPPYEQYF. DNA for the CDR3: TGTGCCAGTTGGACTCGGCCCCCTTACGAGCAGTACTTC.

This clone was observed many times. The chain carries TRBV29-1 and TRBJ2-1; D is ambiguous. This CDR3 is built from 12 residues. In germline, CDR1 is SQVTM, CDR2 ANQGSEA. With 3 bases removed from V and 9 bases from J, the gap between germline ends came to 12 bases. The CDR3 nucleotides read TGCAGCGTTGAGGATCGTAGGGCTGAGCAGTTCTTC. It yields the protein CSVEDRRAEQFF.

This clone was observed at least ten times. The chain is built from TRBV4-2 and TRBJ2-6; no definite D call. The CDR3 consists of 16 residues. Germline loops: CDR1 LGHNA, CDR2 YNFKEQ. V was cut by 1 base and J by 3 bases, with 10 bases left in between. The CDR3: CASSQGPQVGANVLTF. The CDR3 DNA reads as TGTGCCAGCAGCCAAGGTCCCCAGGTTGGGGCCAACGTCCTGACTTTC.

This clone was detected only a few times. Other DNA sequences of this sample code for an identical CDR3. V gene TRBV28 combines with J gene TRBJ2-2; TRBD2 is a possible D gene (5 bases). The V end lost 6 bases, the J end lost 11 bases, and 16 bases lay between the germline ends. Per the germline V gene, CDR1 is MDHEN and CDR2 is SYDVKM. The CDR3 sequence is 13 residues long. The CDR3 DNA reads TGTGCCAGCAGCCAGCGGAGGTGGGGTGAGCTGTTTTTT. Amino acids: CASSQRRWGELFF. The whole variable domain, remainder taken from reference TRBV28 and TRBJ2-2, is DVKVTQSSRYLVKRTGEKVFLECVQDMDHENMFWYRQDPGLGLRLIYFSYDVKMKEKGDIPEGYSVSREKKERFSLILESASTNQTSMYLCASSQRRWGELFFGEGSRLTVL.

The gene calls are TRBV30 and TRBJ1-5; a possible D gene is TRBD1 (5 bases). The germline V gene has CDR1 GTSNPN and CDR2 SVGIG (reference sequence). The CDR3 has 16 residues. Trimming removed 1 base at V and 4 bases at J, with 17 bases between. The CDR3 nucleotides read TGTGCCTGGAGTGGGGGGACCGGGACGGCAAATCAGCCCCAGCATTTT. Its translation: CAWSGGTGTANQPQHF. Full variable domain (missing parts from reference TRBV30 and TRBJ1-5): SQTIHQWPATLVQPVGSPLSLECTVEGTSNPNLYWYRQAAGRGLQLLFYSVGIGQISSEVPQNLSASRPQDRQFILSSKKLLLSDSGFYLCAWSGGTGTANQPQHFGDGTRLSIL.

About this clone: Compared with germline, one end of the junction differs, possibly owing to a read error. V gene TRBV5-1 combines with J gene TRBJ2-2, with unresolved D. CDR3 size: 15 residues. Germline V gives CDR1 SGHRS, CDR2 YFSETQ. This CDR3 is CASSLSLANTVELFF. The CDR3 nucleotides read TGCGCCAGCAGCTTGTCACTCGCGAACACCGTGGAGCTGTTTTTT.

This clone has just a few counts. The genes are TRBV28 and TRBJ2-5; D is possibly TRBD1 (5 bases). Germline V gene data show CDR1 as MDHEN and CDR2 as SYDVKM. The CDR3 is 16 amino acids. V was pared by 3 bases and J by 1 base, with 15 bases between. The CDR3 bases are TGTGCCAGCAGTTTTATCGTAGTGGGGCCCCAAGAGACCCAGTACTTC. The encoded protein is CASSFIVVGPQETQYF.

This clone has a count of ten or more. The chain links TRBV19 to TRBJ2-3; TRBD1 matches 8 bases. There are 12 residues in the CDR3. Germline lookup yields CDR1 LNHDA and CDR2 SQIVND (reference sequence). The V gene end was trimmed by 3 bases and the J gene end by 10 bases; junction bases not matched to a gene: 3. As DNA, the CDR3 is TGTGCCAGTAGTATGTTGGGACAGGCGCAGTATTTT. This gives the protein CASSMLGQAQYF.

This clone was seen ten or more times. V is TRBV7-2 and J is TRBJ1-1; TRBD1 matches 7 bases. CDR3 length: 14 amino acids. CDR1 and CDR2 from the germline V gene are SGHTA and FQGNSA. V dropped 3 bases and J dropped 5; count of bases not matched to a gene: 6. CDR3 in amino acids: CASSFDREATEAFF. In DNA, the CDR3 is TGTGCCAGCAGCTTCGACAGGGAGGCAACTGAAGCTTTCTTT.

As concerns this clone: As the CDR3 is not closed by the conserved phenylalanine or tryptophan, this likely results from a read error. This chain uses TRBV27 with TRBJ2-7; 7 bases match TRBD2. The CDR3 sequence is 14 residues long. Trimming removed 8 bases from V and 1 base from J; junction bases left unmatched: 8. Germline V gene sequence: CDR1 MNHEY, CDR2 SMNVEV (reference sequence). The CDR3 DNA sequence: TGTGCCAGCCAACTAGTGGGAGGGTCCTACGAGCAGTACTCC. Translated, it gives CASQLVGGSYEQYS.

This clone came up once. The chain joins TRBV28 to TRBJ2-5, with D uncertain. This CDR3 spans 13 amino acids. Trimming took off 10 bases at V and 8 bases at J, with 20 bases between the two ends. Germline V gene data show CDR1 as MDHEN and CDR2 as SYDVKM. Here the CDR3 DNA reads TGTGCCACCATTTCTAGGTCCACGCGTACCCAGTACTTC. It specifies CATISRSTRTQYF.

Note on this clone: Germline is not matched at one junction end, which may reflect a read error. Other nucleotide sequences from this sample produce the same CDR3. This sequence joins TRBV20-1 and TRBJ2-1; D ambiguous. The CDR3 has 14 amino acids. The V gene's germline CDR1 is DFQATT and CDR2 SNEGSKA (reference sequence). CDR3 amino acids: CSAPPLGNYNEQFF. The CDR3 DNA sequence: TGCAGTGCCCCCCCGTTGGGCAATTACAATGAGCAATTCTTC.

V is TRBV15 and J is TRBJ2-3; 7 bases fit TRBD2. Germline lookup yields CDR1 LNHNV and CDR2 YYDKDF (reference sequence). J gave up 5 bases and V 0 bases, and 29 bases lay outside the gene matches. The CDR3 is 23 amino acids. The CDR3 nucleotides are TGTGCCACCAGCAGAGATAACTTAGAGATATGGGGACTTAAGCGGGGATTGATAGATACGCAGTATTTT. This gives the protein CATSRDNLEIWGLKRGLIDTQYF. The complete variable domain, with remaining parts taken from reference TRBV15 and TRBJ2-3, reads DAMVIQNPRYQVTQFGKPVTLSCSQTLNHNVMYWYQQKSSQAPKLLFHYYDKDFNNEADTPDNFQSRRPNTSFCFLDIRSPGLGDTAMYLCATSRDNLEIWGLKRGLIDTQYFGPGTRLTVL.

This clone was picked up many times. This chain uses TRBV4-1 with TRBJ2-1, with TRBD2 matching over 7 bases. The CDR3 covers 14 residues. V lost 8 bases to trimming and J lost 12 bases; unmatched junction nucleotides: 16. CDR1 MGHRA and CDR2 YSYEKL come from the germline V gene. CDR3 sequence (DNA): TGCGCCAGCGCGGCCCGACTAGCCGAACGGACGCAGTTCTTC. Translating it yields CASAARLAERTQFF.

CDR3: CSAGIPHSGDTEAFF. The DNA for the CDR3 is TGCAGTGCGGGAATCCCCCATTCAGGGGACACTGAAGCTTTCTTT. The V gene is TRBV20-1, the J gene TRBJ1-1; tentative D call: TRBD1 (6 bases). The CDR3 contains 15 residues. Per germline, CDR1 DFQATT and CDR2 SNEGSKA (reference sequence). Deletions cut 6 bases from V and 3 bases from J, with 20 bases between.

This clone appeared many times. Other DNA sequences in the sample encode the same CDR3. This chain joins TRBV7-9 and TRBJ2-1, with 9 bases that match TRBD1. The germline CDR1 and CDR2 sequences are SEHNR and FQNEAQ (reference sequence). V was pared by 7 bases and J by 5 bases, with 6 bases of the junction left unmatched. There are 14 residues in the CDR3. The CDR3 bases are TGTGCCAGCACCCCCGGGACAGGGAACAATGAGCAGTTCTTC. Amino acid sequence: CASTPGTGNNEQFF. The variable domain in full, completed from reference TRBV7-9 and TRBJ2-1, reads DTGVSQNPRHKITKRGQNVTFRCDPISEHNRLYWYRQTLGQGPEFLTYFQNEAQLEKSRLLSDRFSAERPKGSFSTLEIQRTEQGDSAMYLCASTPGTGNNEQFFGPGTRLTVL.

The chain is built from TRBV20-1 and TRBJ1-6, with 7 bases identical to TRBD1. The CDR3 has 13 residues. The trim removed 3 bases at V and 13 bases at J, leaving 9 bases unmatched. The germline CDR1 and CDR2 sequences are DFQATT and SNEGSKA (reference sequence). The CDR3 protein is CSASPTGMGPLHF. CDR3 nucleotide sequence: TGCAGTGCTAGTCCGACAGGGATGGGCCCCCTCCACTTT.

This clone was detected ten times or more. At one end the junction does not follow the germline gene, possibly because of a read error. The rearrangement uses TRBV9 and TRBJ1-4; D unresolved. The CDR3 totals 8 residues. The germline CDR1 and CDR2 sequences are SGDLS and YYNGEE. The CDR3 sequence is CASSVESF. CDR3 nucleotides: TGTGCCAGCAGCGTAGAGAGTTTT.

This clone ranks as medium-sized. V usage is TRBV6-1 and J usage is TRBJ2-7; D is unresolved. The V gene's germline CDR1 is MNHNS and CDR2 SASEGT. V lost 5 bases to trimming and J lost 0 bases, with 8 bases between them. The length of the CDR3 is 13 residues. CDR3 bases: TGTGCCAGCAGTCCCACTAACTCCTACGAGCAGTACTTC. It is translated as CASSPTNSYEQYF.

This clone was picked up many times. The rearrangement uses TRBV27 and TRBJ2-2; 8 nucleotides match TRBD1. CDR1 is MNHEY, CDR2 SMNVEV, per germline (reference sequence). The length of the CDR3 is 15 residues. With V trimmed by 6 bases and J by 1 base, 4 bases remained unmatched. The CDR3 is CASRIGTGNTGELFF. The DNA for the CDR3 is TGTGCCAGCAGGATTGGGACAGGGAACACCGGGGAGCTGTTTTTT.

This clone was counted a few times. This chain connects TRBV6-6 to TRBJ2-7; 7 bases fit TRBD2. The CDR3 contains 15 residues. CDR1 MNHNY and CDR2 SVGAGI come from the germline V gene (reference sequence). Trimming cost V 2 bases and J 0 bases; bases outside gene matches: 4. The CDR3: CASSYAGRSSYEQYF. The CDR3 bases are TGTGCCAGCAGTTACGCCGGGAGGAGCTCCTACGAGCAGTACTTC.

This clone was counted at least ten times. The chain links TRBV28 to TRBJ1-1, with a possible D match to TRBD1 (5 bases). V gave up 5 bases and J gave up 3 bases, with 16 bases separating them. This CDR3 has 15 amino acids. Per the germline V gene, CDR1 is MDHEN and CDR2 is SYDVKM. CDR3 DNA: TGTGCCAGCAGTCTGCGTACTAGGGACCACACTGAAGCTTTCTTT. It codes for CASSLRTRDHTEAFF.

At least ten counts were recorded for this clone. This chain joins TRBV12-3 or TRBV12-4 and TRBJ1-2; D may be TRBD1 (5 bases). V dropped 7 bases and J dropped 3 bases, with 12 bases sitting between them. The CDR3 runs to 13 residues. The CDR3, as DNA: TGTGCCAGCAAGCCGGGGACGGACTATGGCTACACCTTC. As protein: CASKPGTDYGYTF.